The 20 T cell receptor beta chains reported below all come from one sample, sequenced in a study of T cells in Graves' hyperthyroidism and ophthalmopathy. TCR beta CDR3 sequences were amplified from RNA transcripts. The HTBI set primed first-round TCR CDR3 RT-PCR. TCRdb re-called the multiplex PCR reads with MiXCR, one entry per CDR3 protein. The sample lists about 500,000 distinct CDR3 sequences; about 16% were seen once. Material: blood. These receptors came from a woman under 40 with Graves' ophthalmopathy.

The sample holds a few counts of this clonotype. The rearrangement joins TRBV20-1 to TRBJ1-2; 8 nucleotides align to TRBD1. The germline CDR1 and CDR2 sequences are DFQATT and SNEGSKA (reference sequence). The CDR3 is 14 residues long. V trimming: 3 bases; J trimming: 3 bases; junction bases outside the gene matches: 6. Here the CDR3 DNA reads TGCAGTGCTAGCAAGACAGGGGTGTACTATGGCTACACCTTC. The encoded protein is CSASKTGVYYGYTF.

Ten or more counts support this clonotype. The J gene is TRBJ2-7, the V gene TRBV18; D may be TRBD1 or TRBD2 (5 bases each). Germline CDR1 is KGHSH and CDR2 is LQKENI. The CDR3 runs to 15 residues. V gave up 3 bases and J gave up 3 bases, with 15 bases separating them. Written as DNA, the CDR3 is TGTGCCAGCTCACCCCGGGACCTCAGCCACTACGAGCAGTACTTC. Translating gives CASSPRDLSHYEQYF.

The sample holds a few counts of this clonotype. V and J are TRBV4-2 and TRBJ1-4, with D unclear. Per germline, CDR1 LGHNA and CDR2 YNFKEQ. This CDR3 contains 17 residues. Deletions cut 0 bases from V and 0 bases from J, with 11 bases between. CDR3 coding DNA: TGTGCCAGCAGCCAAGATTCCACCTACGCAACTAATGAAAAACTGTTTTTT. Its translation: CASSQDSTYATNEKLFF.

The chain uses TRBV7-9 and TRBJ2-7; weak D call: TRBD2 (5 bases). Germline lookup yields CDR1 SEHNR and CDR2 FQNEAQ (reference sequence). CDR3 length: 17 amino acids. Trimming pared 0 bases from V and 2 bases from J, leaving 17 bases between. CDR3 DNA sequence: TGTGCCAGCAGCTTAGCGAGGGCCCGAGGCCCTACCTACGAGCAGTACTTC. Translating it yields CASSLARARGPTYEQYF.

There are a few counts of this clonotype. The chain links TRBV30 to TRBJ2-1, with D possibly matching TRBD1 (6 bases). There are 13 residues in the CDR3. Trimming removed 3 bases at V and 9 bases at J, with 15 bases between. Germline loops: CDR1 GTSNPN, CDR2 SVGIG (reference sequence). DNA of the CDR3: TGTGCCTGGAGCCTCGGACAGTGGAGTGAGCAGTTCTTC. Protein: CAWSLGQWSEQFF.

This clonotype was seen ten or more times. The chain combines TRBV20-1 with TRBJ2-5; the D gene is possibly TRBD2 (5 bases). The CDR3 is 14 amino acids. With 0 bases removed from V and 2 bases from J, the gap between germline ends came to 10 bases. Per the germline V gene, CDR1 is DFQATT and CDR2 is SNEGSKA (reference sequence). The CDR3 DNA sequence: TGCAGTGCTAGAGATGTAGCGTATCAAGAGACCCAGTACTTC. Amino acid sequence: CSARDVAYQETQYF.

Regarding this clonotype: A much more abundant neighbour one base away suggests this may be a read error. The chain uses TRBV9 and TRBJ2-5, with D tentatively TRBD1 (5 bases). Germline V lookup: CDR1 SGDLS, CDR2 YYNGEE. This CDR3 spans 14 amino acids. The chain's CDR3 is CANSLNRNQETQYF. In DNA, the CDR3 is TGTGCCAACAGCCTGAACAGGAATCAAGAGACCCAGTACTTC.

This clonotype was found a few times. The chain is built from TRBV7-3 and TRBJ2-1, with 8 nucleotides matching TRBD2. Trimming cost V 3 bases and J 7 bases; bases outside gene matches: 23. The CDR3 spans 20 residues. Germline V lookup: CDR1 SGHTA, CDR2 FQGTGA. The CDR3 protein is CASSFRAILGTRDFSNEQFF. In DNA, the CDR3 is TGTGCCAGCAGCTTCCGTGCTATTCTAGGGACTAGGGACTTTAGTAATGAGCAGTTCTTC.

The chain is built from TRBV5-1 and TRBJ2-1, with TRBD1 as a possible D gene (6 bases). Trimming shortened V by 5 bases and J by 4 bases, and 10 bases separated the two germline ends. There are 13 residues in the CDR3. Germline V CDR1 and CDR2: SGHRS, YFSETQ. CDR3 nucleotides: TGCGCCAGCAGATACAGGGAATACAATGAGCAGTTCTTC. Protein: CASRYREYNEQFF.

There are a few counts of this clonotype. This sequence joins TRBV29-1 and TRBJ1-5; no firm D call. This CDR3 contains 12 residues. V was clipped by 4 bases and J by 0 bases, with 4 bases between them. Germline values: CDR1 SQVTM, CDR2 ANQGSEA. The CDR3 protein is CSVVASNQPQHF. For the CDR3, the DNA is TGCAGCGTTGTTGCTAGCAATCAGCCCCAGCATTTT.

This sequence joins TRBV9 and TRBJ2-2; 7 bases match TRBD2. The CDR3 runs 13 residues. V lost 6 bases, J lost 5 bases, and 4 bases stayed unmatched. In germline, CDR1 is SGDLS, CDR2 YYNGEE. The CDR3 DNA is TGTGCCAGCAAGGGAGGGGATACCGGGGAGCTGTTTTTT. Encoded protein: CASKGGDTGELFF.

There are a few counts of this clonotype. The J gene is TRBJ2-5, the V gene TRBV4-3; tentatively, D is TRBD1 (6 bases). The V end lost 0 bases, the J end lost 2 bases, and 16 bases lay between the germline ends. Germline CDR1 LGHNA, CDR2 YSLEER. The length of the CDR3 is 17 residues. The CDR3 DNA sequence: TGCGCCAGCAGCCAAGATCAGGCGGCGAGGGGGCAAGAGACCCAGTACTTC. Its protein is CASSQDQAARGQETQYF.

The chain uses TRBV4-1 and TRBJ2-4; the D call may be TRBD1 or TRBD2 (6 bases each). Per germline, CDR1 MGHRA and CDR2 YSYEKL. Between the trimmed V and J ends, which lost 0 bases and 2 bases, there was a span of 20 bases. The CDR3 totals 19 residues. CDR3 loop: CASSQEKNSGAGTKNIQYF. The CDR3 DNA reads as TGCGCCAGCAGCCAAGAGAAAAATTCGGGGGCTGGGACCAAAAACATTCAGTACTTC.

The chain recombines TRBV20-1 with TRBJ2-5; D is unresolved. CDR3 length equals 12 residues. Per the germline V gene, CDR1 is DFQATT and CDR2 is SNEGSKA (reference sequence). The V gene lost 6 bases and the J gene lost 5 bases, with 13 bases spanning the gap. CDR3 sequence: CSADTVGETQYF. The CDR3 DNA sequence: TGCAGTGCCGACACGGTCGGTGAGACCCAGTACTTC.

Ten or more counts support this clonotype. The V and J genes are TRBV18 and TRBJ2-1; D is ambiguous. Trimming took 3 bases from V and 1 from J, leaving 7 bases between them. Germline CDR1 is KGHSH and CDR2 is LQKENI. The CDR3 extends over 14 amino acids. The CDR3 nucleotides are TGTGCCAGCTCACCGCTAAGATCCTACAATGAGCAGTTCTTC. Translation gives CASSPLRSYNEQFF. Full variable domain (missing parts from reference TRBV18 and TRBJ2-1): NAGVMQNPRHLVRRRGQEARLRCSPMKGHSHVYWYRQLPEEGLKFMVYLQKENIIDESGMPKERFSAEFPKEGPSILRIQQVVRGDSAAYFCASSPLRSYNEQFFGPGTRLTVL.

This clonotype was seen only a few times. V usage is TRBV19 and J usage is TRBJ2-7; D unresolved. The V end was cut by 2 bases, the J end by 3 bases, with 17 bases between. The CDR3 has 16 residues. Looked up from germline, CDR1 is LNHDA and CDR2 is SQIVND (reference sequence). CDR3 residues: CASSIWGGADVYEQYF. DNA of the CDR3: TGTGCCAGTAGTATATGGGGTGGAGCAGACGTCTACGAGCAGTACTTC.

The rearrangement links TRBV2 to TRBJ1-5; 8 bases agree with TRBD1. Germline V gene data show CDR1 as SNHLY and CDR2 as FYNNEI. The V segment lost 5 bases and the J segment 4 bases; nucleotides outside the gene matches: 10. The CDR3 has 16 amino acids. The CDR3 DNA reads as TGTGCCAGCAGTAGGGGCGGACAGGGCGTTAATCAGCCCCAGCATTTT. It is translated as CASSRGGQGVNQPQHF.

This clonotype appeared many times. The chain links TRBV28 to TRBJ1-2; no definite D call. The V end lost 4 bases, the J end lost 1 base, and 10 bases lay between the germline ends. The CDR3 sequence is 14 residues long. Per the germline V gene, CDR1 is MDHEN and CDR2 is SYDVKM. DNA of the CDR3: TGTGCCAGCAGTTCGTTGCTCGGTAACTATGGCTACACCTTC. Translated: CASSSLLGNYGYTF.

This clonotype came up many times. The rearrangement uses TRBV3-1 and TRBJ2-1; 13 nucleotides agree with TRBD2. The CDR3 is 16 amino acids. Germline CDR1 reads LGHDT; CDR2 reads YNNKEL (reference sequence). After removal of 4 bases from V and 4 bases from J, the junction contained 4 bases not matched to a gene. The CDR3 is CASSREGLAGYNEQFF. CDR3 nucleotide sequence: TGTGCCAGCAGCCGGGAGGGACTAGCGGGGTACAATGAGCAGTTCTTC.

In its sample, this clonotype was seen many times. This chain links TRBV11-1 with TRBJ2-2, with 11 bases aligning to TRBD2. Losses at the gene ends were 5 bases for V and 1 base for J; bases not matched to a gene: 12. Germline V gene sequence: CDR1 SGHAT, CDR2 FQDESV (reference sequence). The CDR3 has 19 residues. The CDR3 protein is CASSITLAGVGVNTGELFF. DNA of the CDR3: TGTGCCAGCAGCATAACACTAGCGGGGGTAGGGGTGAACACCGGGGAGCTGTTTTTT.